These 8 T cell receptor beta chains were all obtained from the same sample, sequenced in a study of T cell responses to AZD1222 COVID-19 vaccine. Method: immunoSEQ multiplex PCR; TCRdb's copy keeps in-frame clones and lacks some. The repertoire holds about 140,000 clones, with almost 95% as singletons. The sample in question was peripheral blood, obtained on day 0 of AZD1222 vaccination. These receptors were taken from an adult in good health.

The chain recombines TRBV10-3 with TRBJ1-6, with D hard to call. Germline loops: CDR1 ENHRY, CDR2 SYGVKD. The germline V and J ends were trimmed by 4 bases and 3 bases, with 7 bases remaining between them. This CDR3 contains 14 residues. CDR3 amino acids: CAISVGNYNSPLHF. CDR3 DNA sequence: TGTGCCATCAGTGTTGGGAACTATAATTCACCCCTCCACTTT.

The V gene is TRBV5-6, the J gene TRBJ1-5; D gene ambiguous. The CDR3 has 15 amino acids. Germline CDR1 SGHDT, CDR2 YYEEEE. The germline V and J ends were trimmed by 1 base and 5 bases, with 13 bases remaining between them. CDR3 sequence: CASSLFLEDYQPQHF. Here the CDR3 DNA reads TGTGCCAGCAGCTTGTTTCTAGAGGATTATCAGCCCCAGCATTTT.

The J gene is TRBJ1-6, the V gene TRBV28; D might be TRBD1 (5 bases). Germline CDR1 MDHEN, CDR2 SYDVKM. This CDR3 spans 16 amino acids. The V gene lost 6 bases and the J gene lost 4 bases, with 16 bases spanning the gap. CDR3 sequence: CASSSPGANYNSPLHF. DNA for the CDR3: TGTGCCAGCAGCTCCCCCGGGGCCAATTATAATTCACCCCTCCACTTT. Full variable domain (missing parts from reference TRBV28 and TRBJ1-6): DVKVTQSSRYLVKRTGEKVFLECVQDMDHENMFWYRQDPGLGLRLIYFSYDVKMKEKGDIPEGYSVSREKKERFSLILESASTNQTSMYLCASSSPGANYNSPLHFGNGTRLTVT.

A single count supports this clone. The rearrangement joins TRBV2 to TRBJ2-1; 13 bases agree with TRBD2. The CDR3 contains 15 residues. Germline CDR1 reads SNHLY; CDR2 reads FYNNEI. V was pared by 7 bases and J by 4 bases, with 4 bases of the junction left unmatched. The chain's CDR3 is CASTGLAGAYNEQFF. The CDR3 DNA sequence: TGTGCCAGCACCGGACTAGCGGGGGCATACAATGAGCAGTTCTTC.

This clone appeared a few times. The chain's CDR3 is CASGRTGGNSPLHF. As DNA, the CDR3 is TGTGCCAGTGGGAGGACAGGGGGGAATTCACCCCTCCACTTT. The chain couples TRBV19 to TRBJ1-6; 10 bases align to TRBD1. The J segment lost 7 bases and the V segment lost 8 bases, leaving 5 bases of the junction unmatched. CDR3 length: 14 amino acids. Germline CDR1 LNHDA, CDR2 SQIVND (reference sequence).

The chain recombines TRBV6-5 with TRBJ2-3; tentatively, D is TRBD2 (5 bases). The CDR3 sequence is 13 residues long. V dropped 4 bases and J dropped 6 bases, with 11 bases sitting between them. Germline V lookup: CDR1 MNHEY, CDR2 SVGAGI. Here the CDR3 DNA reads TGTGCCAGCAGTTTCCGCGGGCTCGATACGCAGTATTTT. Translated: CASSFRGLDTQYF.

The chain couples TRBV5-1 to TRBJ2-3; TRBD1 or TRBD2 may be the D gene (5 bases each). Trimming removed 4 bases from V and 6 bases from J, with 9 bases in between. This CDR3 has 12 amino acids. Germline V gene data show CDR1 as SGHRS and CDR2 as YFSETQ. The DNA of the CDR3 is TGCGCCAGCAGCCCTGAGGGGGATACGCAGTATTTT. The encoded protein is CASSPEGDTQYF.

The J gene is TRBJ2-7, the V gene TRBV21-1; the D call of TRBD2 is as the table states it, not checked on the DNA. TRBV21-1 is an annotated pseudogene. The CDR3 runs 16 residues. CDR3 sequence (DNA): TGTGCCAGCAGCAATAGCGTAGGACCGTCTTCCTACGAGCAGTACTTC. Its translation: CASSNSVGPSSYEQYF.